The 4 T cell receptor beta chains listed next were all sequenced from one sample in a study of T cell responses to AZD1222 COVID-19 vaccine. Produced via immunoSEQ multiplex PCR; TCRdb's table is partial and in-frame only. The profile covers tens of thousands of clones, with about 85% appearing a single time and less than 15% taken by the ten largest. The sample here was peripheral blood, taken on day 0 of AZD1222 vaccination. The receptors were gathered from an adult in good health.

This rearrangement joins TRBV15 to TRBJ2-7; D is undetermined. The CDR3 is 15 amino acids. V gave up 1 base and J gave up 5 bases, with 15 bases separating them. CDR1 and CDR2 from the germline V gene are LNHNV and YYDKDF (reference sequence). The CDR3 region is CATSRVARAKDEQYF. The CDR3 DNA reads as TGTGCCACCAGCAGAGTCGCGCGTGCCAAGGACGAGCAGTACTTC.

V is TRBV7-8 and J is TRBJ2-5, with D hard to call. There are 14 residues in the CDR3. The V end lost 5 bases, the J end lost 4 bases, and 14 bases lay between the germline ends. CDR1 is SGHVS, CDR2 FQNEAQ, per germline. In nucleotides, the CDR3 is TGTGCCAGCAGCCCAATGGGGTTTGGAGAGACCCAGTACTTC. This encodes CASSPMGFGETQYF.

On this clone: Germline is not matched at one junction end, which may reflect a read error. This chain joins TRBV7-7 and TRBJ2-5, with TRBD2 matching over 10 bases. There are 15 residues in the CDR3. The germline V gene has CDR1 SSHAT and CDR2 FNYEAQ (reference sequence). DNA for the CDR3: TGTGCTAGCAGCCTTAGCGGGGGGCGGTGGGAGACCCAGTACTTC. Translating it yields CASSLSGGRWETQYF.

The genes are TRBV2 and TRBJ2-5, with D maybe TRBD1 (6 bases). CDR1 is SNHLY and CDR2 is FYNNEI in the germline V gene. The CDR3 contains 16 residues. The V gene lost 4 bases and the J gene lost 5 bases, with 20 bases spanning the gap. In DNA form, the CDR3 reads TGTGCCAGCAGTGTTTATAGTCACAGGGTTTGGGAGACCCAGTACTTC. Translation: CASSVYSHRVWETQYF.